This passage covers 7 T cell receptor beta chains from one sample sequenced in a study of T cell repertoires in aging, cancer and after chemotherapy. Amplification of TCR beta used genomic DNA extracted from peripheral blood. Multiplex touch-down PCR with TRB-A/B primers amplified rearranged V-D-J TRB sequences. TCRdb passed the multiplex PCR reads through MiXCR, listing each CDR3 protein once. This table has about 9,500 distinct CDR3 sequences, around 24% appearing once. Sequenced: blood. The receptors were sampled from a human donor in good health.

The rearrangement uses TRBV4-3 and TRBJ2-7; 11 bases align to TRBD1. V trimming: 0 bases; J trimming: 4 bases; junction bases outside the gene matches: 8. Germline CDR1 reads LGHNA; CDR2 reads YSLEER. CDR3 length: 17 residues. The CDR3 here is CASSQESYRDRGYEQYF. In DNA form, the CDR3 reads TGCGCCAGCAGCCAAGAATCCTACCGGGACAGGGGGTACGAGCAGTACTTC.

The chain employs TRBV28 and TRBJ2-2; no clear D gene. Per the germline V gene, CDR1 is MDHEN and CDR2 is SYDVKM. V was trimmed by 6 bases and J by 4 bases, leaving 15 bases between them. This CDR3 is built from 15 residues. CDR3 in amino acids: CASRPISGRTGELFF. The CDR3 DNA reads as TGTGCCAGCAGACCAATCTCCGGTCGCACCGGGGAGCTGTTTTTT.

This clonotype is deemed medium-sized. This sequence joins TRBV20-1 and TRBJ1-5, with 8 bases aligning to TRBD1. The CDR3 runs to 14 residues. The germline CDR1 and CDR2 sequences are DFQATT and SNEGSKA (reference sequence). Losses at the gene ends were 6 bases for V and 3 bases for J; bases not matched to a gene: 7. In DNA form, the CDR3 reads TGCAGTGCACTGGGACAGGCCTACAATCAGCCCCAGCATTTT. Residues: CSALGQAYNQPQHF.

The chain has TRBV28 and TRBJ2-1; TRBD1 matches at 7 bases. The CDR3 has 14 amino acids. V gave up 7 bases and J gave up 1 base; unmatched junction bases: 4. Germline-derived CDR1 and CDR2 are MDHEN and SYDVKM. CDR3 nucleotide sequence: TGTGCCAGCAAGGGCAGGGGGTCCTACAATGAGCAGTTCTTC. This sequence encodes CASKGRGSYNEQFF.

This clonotype was seen more than once but under ten times. The CDR3 protein is CASGRGNTIYF. The CDR3 region has the DNA TGTGCCAGCGGCCGGGGAAACACCATATATTTT. The rearrangement uses TRBV12-3 or TRBV12-4 and TRBJ1-3, with D unclear. The CDR3 contains 11 residues. The germline V and J ends were trimmed by 8 bases and 4 bases, with 6 bases remaining between them.

The CDR3 bases are TGTGCCAGCGGGGCAGGGGGGTTAGGCACTGAAGCTTTCTTT. Protein product: CASGAGGLGTEAFF. V and J are TRBV25-1 and TRBJ1-1; 7 nucleotides align to TRBD1. The germline CDR1 and CDR2 sequences are MGHDK and SYGVNS. CDR3 length equals 14 residues. The V and J ends lost 8 bases and 4 bases, in that order; junction bases with no gene match: 10.

This clonotype is medium-sized (0.01 to 0.1%) by share. V and J are TRBV28 and TRBJ1-2; D is undetermined. V dropped 5 bases and J dropped 2 bases, with 6 bases sitting between them. Germline loops: CDR1 MDHEN, CDR2 SYDVKM. The CDR3 is 12 amino acids. The CDR3 loop reads CASSRRNYGYTF. The CDR3 nucleotides are TGTGCCAGCAGTCGCAGAAACTATGGCTACACCTTC.